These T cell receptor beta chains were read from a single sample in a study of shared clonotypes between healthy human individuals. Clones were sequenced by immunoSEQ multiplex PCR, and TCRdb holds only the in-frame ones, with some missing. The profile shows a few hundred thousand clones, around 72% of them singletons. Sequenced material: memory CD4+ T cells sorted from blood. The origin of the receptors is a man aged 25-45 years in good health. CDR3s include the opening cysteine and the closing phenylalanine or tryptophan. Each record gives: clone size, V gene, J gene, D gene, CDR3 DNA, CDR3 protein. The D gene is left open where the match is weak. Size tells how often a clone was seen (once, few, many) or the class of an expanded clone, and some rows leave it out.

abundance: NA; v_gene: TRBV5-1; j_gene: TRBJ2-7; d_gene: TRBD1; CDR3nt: TGCGCCAGCGCGACAGGGTACGACGAGCAGTACTTC; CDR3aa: CASATGYDEQYF
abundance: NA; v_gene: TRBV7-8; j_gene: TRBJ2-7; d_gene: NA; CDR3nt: TGTGCCAGCAGCTTCAATCTGGGGGATTCCTACGAGCAGTACTTC; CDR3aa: CASSFNLGDSYEQYF
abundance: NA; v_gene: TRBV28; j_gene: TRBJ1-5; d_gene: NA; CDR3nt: TGTGCCAGCAGTTCGGGCGGGGAGGTGGATCAGCCCCAGCATTTT; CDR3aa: CASSSGGEVDQPQHF
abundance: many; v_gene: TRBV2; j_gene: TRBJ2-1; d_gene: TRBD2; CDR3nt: TGTGCCAGCGGGGCTAGCGGGAGTATCAATGAGCAGTTCTTC; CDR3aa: CASGASGSINEQFF
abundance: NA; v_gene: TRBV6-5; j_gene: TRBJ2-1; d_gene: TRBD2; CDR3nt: TGTGCCAGCAGGATAGCGGGCTCCTACAATGAGCAGTTCTTC; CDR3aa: CASRIAGSYNEQFF
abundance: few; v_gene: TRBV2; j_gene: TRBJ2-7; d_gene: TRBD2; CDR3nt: TGTGCCAGCAGTGTTGGGCTAGCGGGAGGCGGCGAGCAGTACTTC; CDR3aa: CASSVGLAGGGEQYF
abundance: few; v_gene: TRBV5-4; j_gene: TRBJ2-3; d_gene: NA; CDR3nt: TGTGCCAGCAGCTTAGGAGCGGTACTTAGCACAGATACGCAGTATTTT; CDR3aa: CASSLGAVLSTDTQYF
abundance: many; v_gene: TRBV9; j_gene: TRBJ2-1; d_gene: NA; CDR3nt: TGTGCCAGCAGCGTCAGCACTAGCCCCCACAGTGAGCAGTTCTTC; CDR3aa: CASSVSTSPHSEQFF
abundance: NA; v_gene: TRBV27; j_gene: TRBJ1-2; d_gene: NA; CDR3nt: NA; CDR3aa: CASSFGPGASYTF
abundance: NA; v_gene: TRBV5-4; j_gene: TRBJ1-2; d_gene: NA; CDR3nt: TGTGCCAGCAGCCTGTCTCGGACAGCTAACTATGGCTACACCTTC; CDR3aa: CASSLSRTANYGYTF
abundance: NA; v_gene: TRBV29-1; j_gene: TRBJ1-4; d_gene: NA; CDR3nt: TGCAGCGTTGTGAAGGGAGGAAAACTGTTTTTT; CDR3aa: CSVVKGGKLFF
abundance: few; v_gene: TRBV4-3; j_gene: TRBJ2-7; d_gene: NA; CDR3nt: TGCGCCAGCAGCCAAGAATCCAGGGGATTTGGCGAGCAGTACTTC; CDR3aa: CASSQESRGFGEQYF
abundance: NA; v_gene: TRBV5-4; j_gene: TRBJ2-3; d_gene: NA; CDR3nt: TGTGCCAGCAGCTTGGGACTCACTAGCACAGATACGCAGTATTTT; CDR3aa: CASSLGLTSTDTQYF
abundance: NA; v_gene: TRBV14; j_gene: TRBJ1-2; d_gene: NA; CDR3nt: TGTGCCAGCAGCCAATCCTACAGGAGTAACTATGGCTACACCTTC; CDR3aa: CASSQSYRSNYGYTF
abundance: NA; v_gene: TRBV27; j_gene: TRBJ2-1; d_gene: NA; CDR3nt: TGTGCCAGCAGACTAAGTTACAGGGAAAGCTCCTACAATGAGCAGTTCTTC; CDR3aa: CASRLSYRESSYNEQFF
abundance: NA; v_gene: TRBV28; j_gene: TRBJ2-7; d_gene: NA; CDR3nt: TGTGCCAGTGTCGGGGCGGGTCGCTCCTACGAGCAGTACTTC; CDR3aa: CASVGAGRSYEQYF
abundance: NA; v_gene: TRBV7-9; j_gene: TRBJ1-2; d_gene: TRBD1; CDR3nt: TGTGCCAGCAGTCAGACAGGGACCGATGGCTACACCTTC; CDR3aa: CASSQTGTDGYTF
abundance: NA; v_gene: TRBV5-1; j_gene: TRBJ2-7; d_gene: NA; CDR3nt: TGCGCCAGCAGCTTGAGGTTCAGGGCCTACGAGCAGTACTTC; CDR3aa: CASSLRFRAYEQYF
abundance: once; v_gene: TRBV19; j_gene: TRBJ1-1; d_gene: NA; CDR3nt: TGTGCCAGCCGCAGGGATAGGGACACTGAAGCTTTCTTT; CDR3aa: CASRRDRDTEAFF
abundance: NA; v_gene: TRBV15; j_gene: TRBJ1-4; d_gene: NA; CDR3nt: TGTGCCACCAGCAGAGATTTGGGGTGGGATGAAAAACTGTTTTTT; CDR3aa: CATSRDLGWDEKLFF
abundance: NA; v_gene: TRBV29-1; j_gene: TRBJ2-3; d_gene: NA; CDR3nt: TGCAGCGTTGAAGTTCATGACCGATTGAATACTAGCACAGATACGCAGTATTTT; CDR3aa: CSVEVHDRLNTSTDTQYF
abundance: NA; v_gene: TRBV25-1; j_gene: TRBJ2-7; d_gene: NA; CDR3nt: TGTGCCAGCATAGTGTCTAGAACGGGTGAGCAGTACTTC; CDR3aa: CASIVSRTGEQYF
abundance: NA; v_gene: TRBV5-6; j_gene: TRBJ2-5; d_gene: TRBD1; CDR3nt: TGTGCCAGCAGACGGGGGACAGGGGGCCCGGAGACCCAGTACTTC; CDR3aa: CASRRGTGGPETQYF
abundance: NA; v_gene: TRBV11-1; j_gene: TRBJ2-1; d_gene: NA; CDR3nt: TGTGCCAGCAGCTTAGATCCAGGAGTGGCCAACAATGAGCAGTTCTTC; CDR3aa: CASSLDPGVANNEQFF
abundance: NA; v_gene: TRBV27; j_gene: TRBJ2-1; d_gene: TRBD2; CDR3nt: TGTGCCAGCACCGGAGGACTAGCGGGTAGTGAGCAGTTCTTC; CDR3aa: CASTGGLAGSEQFF
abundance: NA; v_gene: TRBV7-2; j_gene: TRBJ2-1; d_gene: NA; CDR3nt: TGTGCCAGCAGGTACTCCTCTCAGGGAAACCCCTACAATGAGCAGTTCTTC; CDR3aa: CASRYSSQGNPYNEQFF
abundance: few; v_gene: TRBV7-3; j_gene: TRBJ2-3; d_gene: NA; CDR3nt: TGTGCCAGCAGCCCTGAGGGGCTAGCGCCTACAGATACGCAGTATTTT; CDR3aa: CASSPEGLAPTDTQYF
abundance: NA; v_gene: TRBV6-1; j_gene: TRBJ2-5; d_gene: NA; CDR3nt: TGTGCCAGCAGTGGGAAGTGGCGGGAGAGGGGGCAAGAGACCCAGTACTTC; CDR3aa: CASSGKWRERGQETQYF
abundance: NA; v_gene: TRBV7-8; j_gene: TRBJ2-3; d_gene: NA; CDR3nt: TGTGCCAGCAGCTTGACAGGGAGGGCAGATACGCAGTATTTT; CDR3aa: CASSLTGRADTQYF
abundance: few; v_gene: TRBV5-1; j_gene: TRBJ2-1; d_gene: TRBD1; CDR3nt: TGCGCCAGCAGCCCTACCGGGACAGACAATGAGCAGTTCTTC; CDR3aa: CASSPTGTDNEQFF
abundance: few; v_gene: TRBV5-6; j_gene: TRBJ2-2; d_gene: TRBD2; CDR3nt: TGTGCCAGCAGCTTGGTATCCACGGGAGGGCCCCCCGGGGAGCTGTTTTTT; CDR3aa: CASSLVSTGGPPGELFF
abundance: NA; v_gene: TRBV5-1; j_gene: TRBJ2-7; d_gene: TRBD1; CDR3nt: TGCGCCAGCTCGGGACAGGGAAAGCAGTACTTC; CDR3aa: CASSGQGKQYF
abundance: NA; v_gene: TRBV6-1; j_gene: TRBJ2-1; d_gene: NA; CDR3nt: TGTGCCAGCAGTGAAGAATGGGCAGGGGGAGGGGAGCAGTTCTTC; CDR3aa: CASSEEWAGGGEQFF
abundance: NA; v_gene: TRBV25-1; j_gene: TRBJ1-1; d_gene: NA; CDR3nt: TGTGCCAGCAGTGGAGCGGGGGCGGGTGAAGCTTTCTTT; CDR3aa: CASSGAGAGEAFF
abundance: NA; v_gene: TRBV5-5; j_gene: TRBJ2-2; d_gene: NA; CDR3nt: TGTGCCAGCAGCCTGGACAGTATTTCGAACACCGGGGAGCTGTTTTTT; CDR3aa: CASSLDSISNTGELFF
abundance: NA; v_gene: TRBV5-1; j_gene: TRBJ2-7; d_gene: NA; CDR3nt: TGCGCCAGCAGTTCACAGGGATACGAGCAGTACTTC; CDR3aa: CASSSQGYEQYF
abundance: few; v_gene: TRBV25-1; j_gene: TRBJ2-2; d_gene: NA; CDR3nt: TGTGCCAGCAGCCCACACCACGGGGAGCTGTTTTTT; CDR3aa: CASSPHHGELFF
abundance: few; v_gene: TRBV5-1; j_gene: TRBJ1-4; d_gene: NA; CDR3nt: TGCGCCAGCAGCTTGGTGGGTGAAAAACTGTTTTTT; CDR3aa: CASSLVGEKLFF
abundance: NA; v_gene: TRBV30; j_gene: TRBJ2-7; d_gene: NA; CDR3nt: TGTGCCTGGAAGGATCTCCACGAGCAGTACTTC; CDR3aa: CAWKDLHEQYF
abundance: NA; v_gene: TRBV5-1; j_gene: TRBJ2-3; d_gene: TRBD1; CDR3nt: TGCGCCAGCAGAATTACCGGGACAGGTACAGATACGCAGTATTTT; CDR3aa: CASRITGTGTDTQYF
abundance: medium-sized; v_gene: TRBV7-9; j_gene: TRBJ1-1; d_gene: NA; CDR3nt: TGTGCCAGCAGCCAAATCCGGGACGGTGAAGCTTTCTTT; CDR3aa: CASSQIRDGEAFF
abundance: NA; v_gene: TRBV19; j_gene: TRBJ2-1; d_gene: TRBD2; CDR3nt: TGTGCCAGTAGTATAACCCGCCTAGCGGGTCAGAATGAGCAGTTCTTC; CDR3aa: CASSITRLAGQNEQFF